This entry lists 31 T cell receptor beta chains sequenced from one sample in a study of T cell changes during pregnancy in multiple sclerosis. Clones were read by immunoSEQ multiplex PCR, and TCRdb kept only the in-frame ones, dropping some. This sample carries approximately 130,000 clones, around 95% of them seen once, and the ten largest clones take about 0.42%. Here the sequenced sample was peripheral blood, taken after pregnancy. The origin of the receptors is a female donor with multiple sclerosis, enrolled in a pregnancy study.

This clone was seen a single time. V gene TRBV11-2 combines with J gene TRBJ2-3, with D tentatively TRBD2 (6 bases). Trimming shortened V by 2 bases and J by 6 bases, and 15 bases separated the two germline ends. CDR1 SGHAT and CDR2 FQNNGV come from the germline V gene. CDR3 length: 15 residues. The CDR3, as DNA: TGTGCCAGCAGCTTATTTTCAGGGAGGCTTGATACGCAGTATTTT. This encodes CASSLFSGRLDTQYF. Combining the CDR3 with reference TRBV11-2 and TRBJ2-3 gives the whole variable domain EAGVAQSPRYKIIEKRQSVAFWCNPISGHATLYWYQQILGQGPKLLIQFQNNGVVDDSQLPKDRFSAERLKGVDSTLKIQPAKLEDSAVYLCASSLFSGRLDTQYFGPGTRLTVL.

The chain employs TRBV25-1 and TRBJ2-1, with TRBD2 matching 13 bases. J lost 9 bases, V lost 6 bases, and 11 bases had no gene match. Germline CDR1 reads MGHDK; CDR2 reads SYGVNS. CDR3 length equals 16 residues. CDR3 bases: TGTGCCAGCAGGTCTGGAGGACTAGCGGGAGTTAGTGAGCAGTTCTTC. Amino acids: CASRSGGLAGVSEQFF. Variable domain in full (rest from reference TRBV25-1 and TRBJ2-1): EADIYQTPRYLVIGTGKKITLECSQTMGHDKMYWYQQDPGMELHLIHYSYGVNSTEKGDLSSESTVSRIRTEHFPLTLESARPSHTSQYLCASRSGGLAGVSEQFFGPGTRLTVL.

This chain connects TRBV7-9 to TRBJ1-4; D gene ambiguous. CDR3 length: 16 residues. The germline V and J ends were trimmed by 1 base and 0 bases, with 9 bases remaining between them. Germline V gene lookup returns CDR1 SEHNR and CDR2 FQNEAQ (reference sequence). Here the CDR3 DNA reads TGTGCCAGCAGCTTAGGACCTGGAGCAACTAATGAAAAACTGTTTTTT. Amino acids: CASSLGPGATNEKLFF.

The genes are TRBV6-5 and TRBJ2-7; D might be TRBD2 (6 bases). Trimming took 2 bases from V and 2 from J, leaving 10 bases between them. Germline V gives CDR1 MNHEY, CDR2 SVGAGI. The CDR3 is 14 amino acids. The CDR3 DNA is TGTGCCAGCAGTTACCGGGGGTCCCCCTACGAGCAGTACTTC. Protein: CASSYRGSPYEQYF.

The chain couples TRBV7-9 to TRBJ2-3; 10 bases fit TRBD1. Trimming took 3 bases from V and 5 from J; bases not matched to a gene: 2. The germline V gene encodes CDR1 SEHNR and CDR2 FQNEAQ (reference sequence). The CDR3 length is 14 residues. CDR3 protein: CASSFRDRGDTQYF. The CDR3 nucleotides read TGTGCCAGCAGCTTCCGGGACAGGGGAGATACGCAGTATTTT.

The chain uses TRBV11-2 and TRBJ2-3, with 13 bases aligning to TRBD2. Losses at the gene ends were 5 bases for V and 6 bases for J; bases not matched to a gene: 5. Germline V gene sequence: CDR1 SGHAT, CDR2 FQNNGV. CDR3 length equals 15 residues. CDR3 bases: TGTGCCAGCAGCAAGGGACTAGCGGGATCTGATACGCAGTATTTT. It yields the protein CASSKGLAGSDTQYF.

J is TRBJ2-7 and V is TRBV5-1, with 11 bases identical to TRBD1. CDR1 is SGHRS, CDR2 YFSETQ, per germline. The CDR3 is 15 amino acids. V shed 3 bases, J shed 2 bases, and the junction held 4 bases outside the gene matches. Written as DNA, the CDR3 is TGCGCCAGCAGCTCCCGGACAGGGGGCGCCTACGAGCAGTACTTC. It codes for CASSSRTGGAYEQYF.

The V gene is TRBV19, the J gene TRBJ1-2; TRBD1 agrees at 10 bases. In germline, CDR1 is LNHDA, CDR2 SQIVND (reference sequence). The CDR3 has 15 residues. The ends lost 7 bases at V and 6 bases at J; junction bases unmatched: 11. CDR3 nucleotides: TGTGCCAGTACCCCTCCCGCCGGGACAGGGGATGGCTACACCTTC. This sequence encodes CASTPPAGTGDGYTF.

The chain has TRBV11-1 and TRBJ2-7; D call uncertain. This CDR3 is 13 amino acids long. Germline V gene sequence: CDR1 SGHAT, CDR2 FQDESV (reference sequence). The V end lost 1 base, the J end lost 4 bases, and 8 bases lay between the germline ends. CDR3 coding DNA: TGTGCCAGCAGCTTAGGAGAGGTTTACGAGCAGTACTTC. Translation: CASSLGEVYEQYF.

This clone has a single count. The V gene is TRBV6-5, the J gene TRBJ2-7; D is unresolved. Trimming shortened V by 0 bases and J by 0 bases, and 9 bases separated the two germline ends. Germline V gives CDR1 MNHEY, CDR2 SVGAGI. This CDR3 is 15 amino acids long. The CDR3 bases are TGTGCCAGCAGTTACTCGTCTTTCTACTCCTACGAGCAGTACTTC. Protein: CASSYSSFYSYEQYF.

The V call is TRBV6-5, the J call TRBJ2-4; D uncertain. Trimming stripped 3 bases from V and 4 bases from J, with 7 bases between. Germline V lookup: CDR1 MNHEY, CDR2 SVGAGI. This CDR3 contains 13 residues. CDR3 DNA: TGTGCCAGCAGTTATACTCCTAAAAACATTCAGTACTTC. It codes for CASSYTPKNIQYF.

This clone appeared once. This rearrangement joins TRBV7-3 to TRBJ2-1; maybe TRBD2 (7 bases). From germline, CDR1 is SGHTA and CDR2 FQGTGA. The length of the CDR3 is 15 residues. V shed 5 bases and J shed 4 bases, with 15 bases lying between them. The DNA for the CDR3 is TGTGCCAGCAGCCCAAGAGGGGGGGGATACAATGAGCAGTTCTTC. It yields the protein CASSPRGGGYNEQFF.

The V gene is TRBV19, the J gene TRBJ2-7, with 8 bases aligning to TRBD2. V shed 0 bases, J shed 4 bases, and the junction held 5 bases outside the gene matches. Germline CDR1 LNHDA, CDR2 SQIVND (reference sequence). CDR3 size: 15 residues. CDR3 in amino acids: CASSIDHGGRYEQYF. The CDR3 nucleotides are TGTGCCAGTAGTATAGATCACGGCGGGAGGTACGAGCAGTACTTC.

This chain connects TRBV30 to TRBJ1-5; 7 positions match TRBD1. J gave up 1 base and V 0 bases, and 0 bases lay outside the gene matches. Germline assignment: CDR1 GTSNPN and CDR2 SVGIG (reference sequence). CDR3 length: 14 residues. In DNA, the CDR3 is TGTGCCTGGAGTGTCAGGGGGAGCAATCAGCCCCAGCATTTT. The encoded protein is CAWSVRGSNQPQHF.

The chain couples TRBV19 to TRBJ2-1; 16 bases align to TRBD2. V lost 5 bases to trimming and J lost 5 bases; unmatched junction nucleotides: 12. Germline values: CDR1 LNHDA, CDR2 SQIVND (reference sequence). This CDR3 is built from 19 residues. Here the CDR3 reads CASSSQGTSGRVRNNEQFF. The CDR3 nucleotides read TGTGCCAGTAGTTCCCAAGGGACTAGCGGGAGGGTAAGGAACAATGAGCAGTTCTTC.

V is TRBV4-2 and J is TRBJ2-7; 7 bases are shared with TRBD1. The CDR3 has 16 amino acids. The V segment lost 1 base and the J segment 1 base; nucleotides outside the gene matches: 7. Germline V gives CDR1 LGHNA, CDR2 YNFKEQ. In DNA form, the CDR3 reads TGTGCCAGCAGCCAAGTTGGGTCGACAGGGTCCTACGAGCAGTACTTC. Its translation: CASSQVGSTGSYEQYF.

J is TRBJ2-2 and V is TRBV6-1, with TRBD2 as a possible D gene (6 bases). The CDR3 is 16 residues long. Trimming shortened V by 4 bases and J by 3 bases, and 15 bases separated the two germline ends. Germline V CDR1 and CDR2: MNHNS, SASEGT. The CDR3 DNA reads as TGTGCCAGCAGTGGGGAGACTAGTTATTACACCGGGGAGCTGTTTTTT. It encodes CASSGETSYYTGELFF.

In DNA form, the CDR3 reads TGTGCCAGCAGTCTCGGACAGGGGAGGGTGAACACTGAAGCTTTCTTT. Encoded protein: CASSLGQGRVNTEAFF. The V and J genes are TRBV6-6 and TRBJ1-1; 9 bases fit TRBD1. Germline V gives CDR1 MNHNY, CDR2 SVGAGI (reference sequence). The CDR3 is 16 amino acids. With 5 bases clipped from V and 0 bases from J, the junction kept 7 bases outside the gene matches.

The chain carries TRBV19 and TRBJ2-1, with D perhaps TRBD2 (6 bases). Germline CDR1 and CDR2: LNHDA and SQIVND (reference sequence). The CDR3 contains 14 residues. The V gene lost 3 bases and the J gene lost 1 base, with 7 bases spanning the gap. CDR3 region: CASSIGGSYNEQFF. CDR3 sequence (DNA): TGTGCCAGTAGTATCGGGGGTTCCTACAATGAGCAGTTCTTC. Based on the CDR3 plus reference TRBV19 and TRBJ2-1, the full variable domain is DGGITQSPKYLFRKEGQNVTLSCEQNLNHDAMYWYRQDPGQGLRLIYYSQIVNDFQKGDIAEGYSVSREKKESFPLTVTSAQKNPTAFYLCASSIGGSYNEQFFGPGTRLTVL.

The CDR3 coding sequence is TGTGCCAGCAGTTTATGGCGGGGCGGGGGAAGCACAGATACGCAGTATTTT. It codes for CASSLWRGGGSTDTQYF. The J gene is TRBJ2-3, the V gene TRBV27; 7 nucleotides agree with TRBD2. From germline, CDR1 is MNHEY and CDR2 SMNVEV (reference sequence). The trim removed 1 base at V and 0 bases at J, leaving 7 bases unmatched. The CDR3 is 17 amino acids.

This rearrangement joins TRBV18 to TRBJ2-5; a possible D gene is TRBD1 (6 bases). The CDR3 spans 14 residues. Germline values: CDR1 KGHSH, CDR2 LQKENI. The ends were cut back, 3 bases at V and 5 bases at J, with 13 bases in the middle. The CDR3 bases are TGTGCCAGCTCACCCAGGGGCATGGGTGAGACCCAGTACTTC. Amino acid sequence: CASSPRGMGETQYF. Together with reference TRBV18 and TRBJ2-5, the CDR3 gives the full variable domain: NAGVMQNPRHLVRRRGQEARLRCSPMKGHSHVYWYRQLPEEGLKFMVYLQKENIIDESGMPKERFSAEFPKEGPSILRIQQVVRGDSAAYFCASSPRGMGETQYFGPGTRLLVL.

CDR3 nucleotides: TGCAGCGTTAGGGACAGGGTCGCGCGGGAGGGCGGGGGTGAGCAGTTCTTC. This gives the protein CSVRDRVAREGGGEQFF. The J gene is TRBJ2-1, the V gene TRBV29-1; D may match TRBD1 or TRBD2 (9 bases each). This CDR3 has 17 amino acids. V was pared by 5 bases and J by 9 bases, with 29 bases between. Germline V gene data show CDR1 as SQVTM and CDR2 as ANQGSEA.

The J gene is TRBJ2-3, the V gene TRBV27; the match to TRBD2 covers 11 bases. In germline, CDR1 is MNHEY, CDR2 SMNVEV (reference sequence). This CDR3 is built from 20 residues. The junction had 15 bases not matched to a gene; V was cut back by 2 bases and J by 2 bases. The CDR3: CASSLILAGDRWMHTDTQYF. The CDR3 DNA reads as TGTGCCAGCAGTTTAATACTAGCGGGAGATAGGTGGATGCACACAGATACGCAGTATTTT.

This chain connects TRBV11-2 to TRBJ2-2, with D uncertain. The length of the CDR3 is 13 residues. Trimming cost V 7 bases and J 5 bases, with 11 bases left between them. Germline V gene sequence: CDR1 SGHAT, CDR2 FQNNGV. The DNA of the CDR3 is TGTGCCAGCACCGAGGCGGAAACCGGGGAGCTGTTTTTT. It is translated as CASTEAETGELFF.

This clone was counted once. This chain links TRBV28 with TRBJ2-1, with 7 bases that match TRBD2. The CDR3 has 12 residues. J was trimmed by 13 bases and V by 6 bases; bases with no gene match: 9. Germline CDR1 and CDR2: MDHEN and SYDVKM. CDR3 nucleotide sequence: TGTGCCAGCAGCGTTTTCGGCGGGAGCCAGTTCTTC. Translation: CASSVFGGSQFF.

This clone has just a few counts. An end of the junction differs from the germline gene, which may be a read error. V is TRBV19 and J is TRBJ1-4; 7 bases fit TRBD1. The CDR3 loop spans 12 amino acids. Germline V gene lookup returns CDR1 LNHDA and CDR2 SQIVND (reference sequence). CDR3 amino acids: CASNRGGEKLFF. The CDR3 DNA follows: TGTGCGAGTAACAGGGGTGGAGAAAAACTGTTTTTT.

V gene TRBV6-6 combines with J gene TRBJ2-2; 8 bases match TRBD2. Germline assignment: CDR1 MNHNY and CDR2 SVGAGI (reference sequence). This CDR3 has 15 amino acids. V lost 9 bases and J lost 5; bases outside the gene matches: 11. The CDR3, as DNA: TGTGCCAGTTCAGGGCTAGCGGGCGAAACCGGGGAGCTGTTTTTT. This encodes CASSGLAGETGELFF.

CDR3 residues: CASSQGWDGHEQFF. The DNA of the CDR3 is TGTGCCAGCAGCCAGGGGTGGGATGGCCATGAGCAGTTCTTC. This sequence joins TRBV7-2 and TRBJ2-1, with D perhaps TRBD1 (6 bases). The CDR3 contains 14 residues. V shed 5 bases and J shed 8 bases, with 16 bases lying between them. CDR1 and CDR2 from the germline V gene are SGHTA and FQGNSA.

The V and J genes are TRBV29-1 and TRBJ2-5; TRBD1 matches 7 bases. The CDR3 has 13 amino acids. V shed 6 bases and J 1 base; nucleotides not matched to a gene: 5. Germline V lookup: CDR1 SQVTM, CDR2 ANQGSEA. DNA of the CDR3: TGCAGCGTGACAGGGCCCCTCCAAGAGACCCAGTACTTC. This codes for CSVTGPLQETQYF. The variable domain in full, completed from reference TRBV29-1 and TRBJ2-5, reads SAVISQKPSRDICQRGTSLTIQCQVDSQVTMMFWYRQQPGQSLTLIATANQGSEATYESGFVIDKFPISRPNLTFSTLTVSNMSPEDSSIYLCSVTGPLQETQYFGPGTRLLVL.

V is TRBV19 and J is TRBJ2-7, with 13 bases lining up with TRBD2. This CDR3 contains 15 residues. J gave up 4 bases and V 6 bases, and 6 bases lay outside the gene matches. Germline CDR1 and CDR2: LNHDA and SQIVND (reference sequence). This CDR3 is CASSNWTSGSYEQYF. The DNA of the CDR3 is TGTGCCAGTAGCAATTGGACTAGCGGGAGTTACGAGCAGTACTTC.

This chain links TRBV6-5 with TRBJ2-3; TRBD2 matches 12 bases. The CDR3 is 15 residues long. Germline CDR1 MNHEY, CDR2 SVGAGI. Losses at the gene ends were 6 bases for V and 3 bases for J; bases not matched to a gene: 4. As DNA, the CDR3 is TGTGCCAGCAGACCTCTAGCGGGGGGGACAGATACGCAGTATTTT. This sequence encodes CASRPLAGGTDTQYF.